This entry concerns a single T cell receptor beta chain. Its specificity is unknown. V lost 0 bases to trimming and J lost 4 bases, with 11 bases between them. The CDR3 length is 15 residues. Germline V lookup: CDR1 SGHRS, CDR2 YFSETQ. The data stem from a study of T cell responses to AZD1222 COVID-19 vaccine. Study results and limitations: CD4 TCRs associated with vaccination spanned spike, dominating at 160-218 and 743-854. Donors were chiefly white British, with a greater number of females, and clonal diversity was perhaps underestimated. Nearly half of spike-specific TCRs reportedly target variant regions that are unmutated in the B.1.351 and B.1.1.7 variants. In all cases, repertoires were sampled only after the peak T cell response.

Sequencing used immunoSEQ multiplex PCR; TCRdb keeps in-frame clones, though not all of them. The sample shows 150,000 to 200,000 clones, around 93% of them seen only once. Sequenced here: peripheral blood, sampled on day 0 of AZD1222 vaccination. This sequence joins TRBV5-1 and TRBJ2-1; D not certain. The TCR sequence derives from an adult in good health. CDR3 sequence reads: CASSLDPGSYNEQFF. The CDR3 DNA sequence: TGCGCCAGCAGCTTGGATCCAGGTTCGTACAATGAGCAGTTCTTC.